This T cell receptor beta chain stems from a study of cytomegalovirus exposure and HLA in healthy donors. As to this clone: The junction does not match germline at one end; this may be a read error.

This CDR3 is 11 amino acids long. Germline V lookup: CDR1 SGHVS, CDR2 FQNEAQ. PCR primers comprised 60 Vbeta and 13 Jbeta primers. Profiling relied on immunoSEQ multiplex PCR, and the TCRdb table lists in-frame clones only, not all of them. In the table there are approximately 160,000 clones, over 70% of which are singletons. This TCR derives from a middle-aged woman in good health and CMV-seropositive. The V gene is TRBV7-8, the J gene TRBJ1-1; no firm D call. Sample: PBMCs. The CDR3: CASSLDGEAFF. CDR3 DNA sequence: TGTGCCAGCAGTTTAGACGGTGAAGCTTTCTTT. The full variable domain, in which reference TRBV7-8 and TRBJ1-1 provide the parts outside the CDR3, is GAGVSQSPRYKVAKRGQDVALRCDPISGHVSLFWYQQALGQGPEFLTYFQNEAQLDKSGLPSDRFFAERPEGSVSTLKIQRTQQEDSAVYLCASSLDGEAFFGQGTRLTVV.